Listed below are T cell receptor beta chains from one sample, sequenced in a study of response to subunit inactivated influenza vaccine. MiXCR was run by TCRdb on the RT-PCR reads, yielding one entry per CDR3 protein. The table lists about 800,000 distinct CDR3 sequences, roughly 20% of them singletons. The source material was PBMCs from blood, sampled 4 to 6 days after vaccination. Source of these receptors: a man aged 50-60 years who received an inactivated influenza vaccine. Each CDR3 is given without its conserved first and last residue. Size is stated for part of the rows, as once, few or many counts, or as a class when the clone is expanded.

clone size,V gene,CDR3 protein
-,TRBV4-3,ASSQNPGLPETQY
-,TRBV5-5,ASSFVSNSYEQY
-,TRBV19,ASSPFVAGATYNEQF
-,TRBV6-1,ASSELKGSYEQY
few,TRBV5-1,ASSPQGLAGGVEQF
-,TRBV20-1,SARQGRRGF
many,TRBV29-1,SVVGVANTGELF
-,TRBV5-1,ASSLGLAGAHEQY
many,TRBV7-6,ASSFQGWNTEAF
-,TRBV20-1,SAPGLAGGVEQY
few,TRBV5-1,ASSLGSGNHNEQF
-,TRBV5-1,ASSSREGSLYNEQF
few,TRBV6-5,ASNRPEDIQY
many,TRBV5-1,ASSRSGSLTYNEQF
-,TRBV9,ASSVSRGASSYNKQF
many,TRBV20-1,SAREVAGDSYNEQF
-,TRBV7-8,ASSLSSGIVGGELF
-,TRBV7-9,ASSFSPGLGADTQY
-,TRBV15,ATSSPRGSGDEQF
-,TRBV4-2,ASGQVGVRETQY
-,TRBV12-3/TRBV12-4,ASSFGTGGASQPQH
-,TRBV11-2,ASSPRAVLGQF
many,TRBV12-3/TRBV12-4,ASTTFGDLPH
few,TRBV15,ATSRGDSQTDTQY
-,TRBV5-1,ASSTQTGKEQY
few,TRBV5-1,ASSHASNYGYT
few,TRBV29-1,SALSSGYT
few,TRBV12-3/TRBV12-4,ASSPGTARNQPQH
few,TRBV5-1,ASSFGQSTNTGELF
many,TRBV20-1,SATGLDVPTDTQY
-,TRBV15,ATGTSSGANVLT
-,TRBV20-1,SAFPSGRGYYEQY
-,TRBV7-2,ASSFPQGHGRNTEAF
-,TRBV7-9,ASSPGTSGTRETQY